What follows are 8 T cell receptor beta chains derived from one specimen sequenced in a study of cytomegalovirus exposure and HLA in healthy donors. 13 Jbeta primers and 60 Vbeta primers were used for the PCR. The table came from immunoSEQ multiplex PCR; TCRdb's copy has only in-frame clones and leaves some out. This sample has about 180,000 clones, with roughly 80% found just once. Sample: PBMCs. Receptors were obtained from a boy aged 2-15 years in good health and CMV-seronegative.

The rearrangement joins TRBV28 to TRBJ1-4; 9 bases are shared with TRBD1. The CDR3 contains 16 residues. The ends lost 5 bases at V and 3 bases at J; junction bases unmatched: 7. CDR1 MDHEN and CDR2 SYDVKM come from the germline V gene. The CDR3 loop reads CASSKRQGGSNEKLFF. CDR3 sequence (DNA): TGTGCCAGCAGTAAACGACAGGGGGGGTCTAATGAAAAACTGTTTTTT.

The table lists this clone with a few counts. The gene calls are TRBV6-5 and TRBJ2-1; tentative D call: TRBD1 (6 bases). Germline V CDR1 and CDR2: MNHEY, SVGAGI. The CDR3 runs to 14 residues. V lost 5 bases to trimming and J lost 4 bases, with 12 bases between them. The CDR3 spells CASSQGSPYNEQFF. In DNA form, the CDR3 reads TGTGCCAGCAGTCAGGGGAGTCCGTACAATGAGCAGTTCTTC.

This rearrangement joins TRBV15 to TRBJ1-4, with D perhaps TRBD1 (6 bases). V shed 3 bases and J shed 7 bases, with 15 bases lying between them. Germline CDR1 LNHNV, CDR2 YYDKDF (reference sequence). The length of the CDR3 is 15 residues. The CDR3 coding sequence is TGTGCCACCAGCAGGGACGACCGGGACACTGAAAAACTGTTTTTT. This translates into CATSRDDRDTEKLFF.

CDR3 in DNA: TGTGCCAGCAGCTCTCGAGGGATACAGCGCGGATACAATGAGCAGTTCTTC. It specifies CASSSRGIQRGYNEQFF. This sequence joins TRBV7-9 and TRBJ2-1; perhaps TRBD2 as D (5 bases). CDR3 length: 17 amino acids. Looked up from germline, CDR1 is SEHNR and CDR2 is FQNEAQ (reference sequence). Trimming stripped 4 bases from V and 4 bases from J, with 20 bases between.

The rearrangement links TRBV19 to TRBJ1-2, with D perhaps matching TRBD1 (5 bases). Germline V lookup: CDR1 LNHDA, CDR2 SQIVND (reference sequence). The ends were cut back, 3 bases at V and 7 bases at J, with 18 bases in the middle. The CDR3 totals 15 residues. The CDR3 reads CASSIVGRAPSGYTF. For the CDR3, the DNA is TGTGCCAGTAGTATTGTGGGCAGGGCCCCTTCTGGCTACACCTTC.

This clone was counted a few times. The rearrangement uses TRBV15 and TRBJ1-4, with 7 bases matching TRBD1. The V gene end was trimmed by 8 bases and the J gene end by 1 base; junction bases not matched to a gene: 13. Germline assignment: CDR1 LNHNV and CDR2 YYDKDF (reference sequence). The CDR3 has 17 amino acids. This CDR3 is CATGSHRGFGTNEKLFF. The CDR3 DNA reads as TGTGCCACCGGGAGTCACAGGGGTTTCGGAACTAATGAAAAACTGTTTTTT.

A note on this clone: A read error may account for a junction end that differs from germline. This chain links TRBV4-1 with TRBJ2-7; 7 nucleotides align to TRBD1. The CDR3 extends over 14 amino acids. CDR1 and CDR2 from the germline V gene are MGHRA and YSYEKL. The CDR3 sequence: CASSPRDSSYERYF. The CDR3, as DNA: TGCGCCAGCAGCCCTCGGGACAGCTCCTACGAGCGGTACTTC.

This clone was found a few times. The chain combines TRBV7-8 with TRBJ2-1, with a weak D call TRBD2 (6 bases). The CDR3 totals 15 residues. With 3 bases removed from V and 0 bases from J, the gap between germline ends came to 9 bases. Germline V lookup: CDR1 SGHVS, CDR2 FQNEAQ. The DNA of the CDR3 is TGTGCCAGCAGCTTTGACGGGAGCTCCTACAATGAGCAGTTCTTC. Amino acid sequence: CASSFDGSSYNEQFF.